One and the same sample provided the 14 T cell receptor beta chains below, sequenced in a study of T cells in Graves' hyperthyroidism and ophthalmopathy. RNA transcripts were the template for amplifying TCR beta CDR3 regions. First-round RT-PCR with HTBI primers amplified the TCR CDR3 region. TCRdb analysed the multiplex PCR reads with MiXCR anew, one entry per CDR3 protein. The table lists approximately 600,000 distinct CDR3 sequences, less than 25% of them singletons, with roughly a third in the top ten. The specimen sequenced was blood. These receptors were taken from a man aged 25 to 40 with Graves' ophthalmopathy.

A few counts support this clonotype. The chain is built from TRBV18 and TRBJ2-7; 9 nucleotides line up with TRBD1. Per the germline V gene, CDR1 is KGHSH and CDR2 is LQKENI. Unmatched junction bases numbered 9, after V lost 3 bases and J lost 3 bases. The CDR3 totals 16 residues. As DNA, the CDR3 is TGTGCCAGCTCACCGGGACAGGGTACCCCTAACTACGAGCAGTACTTC. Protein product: CASSPGQGTPNYEQYF. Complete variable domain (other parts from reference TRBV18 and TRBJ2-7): NAGVMQNPRHLVRRRGQEARLRCSPMKGHSHVYWYRQLPEEGLKFMVYLQKENIIDESGMPKERFSAEFPKEGPSILRIQQVVRGDSAAYFCASSPGQGTPNYEQYFGPGTRLTVT.

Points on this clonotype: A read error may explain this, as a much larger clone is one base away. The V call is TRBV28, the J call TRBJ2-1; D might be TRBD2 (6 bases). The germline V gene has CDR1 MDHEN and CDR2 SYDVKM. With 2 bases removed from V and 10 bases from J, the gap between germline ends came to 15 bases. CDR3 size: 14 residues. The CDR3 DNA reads TGTGCCAGCAGTTTAATTGGAGGGGCGAGGGAGCAGTTCTTC. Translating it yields CASSLIGGAREQFF.

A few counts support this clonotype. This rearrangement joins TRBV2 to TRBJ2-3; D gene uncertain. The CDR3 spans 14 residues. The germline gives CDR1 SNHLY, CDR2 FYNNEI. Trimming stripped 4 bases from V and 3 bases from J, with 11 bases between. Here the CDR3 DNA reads TGTGCCAGCAGTGGAAAAGTAGGGACAGATACGCAGTATTTT. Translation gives CASSGKVGTDTQYF.

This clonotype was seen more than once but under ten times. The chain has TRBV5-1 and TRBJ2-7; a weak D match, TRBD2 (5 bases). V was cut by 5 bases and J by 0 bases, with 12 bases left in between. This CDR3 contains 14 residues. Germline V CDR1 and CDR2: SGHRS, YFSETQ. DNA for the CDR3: TGCGCCAGCAGGATGGAGCGGAACTCCTACGAGCAGTACTTC. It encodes CASRMERNSYEQYF.

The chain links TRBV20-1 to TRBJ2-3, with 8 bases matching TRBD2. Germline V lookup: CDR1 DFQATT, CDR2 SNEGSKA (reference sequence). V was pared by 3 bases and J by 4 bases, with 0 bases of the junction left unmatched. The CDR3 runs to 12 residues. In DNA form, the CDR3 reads TGCAGTGCTAGCGGGAGGGCAGATACGCAGTATTTT. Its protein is CSASGRADTQYF.

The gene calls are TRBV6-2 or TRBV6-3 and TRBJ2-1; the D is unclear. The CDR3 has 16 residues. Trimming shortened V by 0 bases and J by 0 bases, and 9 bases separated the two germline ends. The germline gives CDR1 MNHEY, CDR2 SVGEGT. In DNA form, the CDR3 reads TGTGCCAGCAGTTACTCTGGGCGGTCCTCCTACAATGAGCAGTTCTTC. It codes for CASSYSGRSSYNEQFF.

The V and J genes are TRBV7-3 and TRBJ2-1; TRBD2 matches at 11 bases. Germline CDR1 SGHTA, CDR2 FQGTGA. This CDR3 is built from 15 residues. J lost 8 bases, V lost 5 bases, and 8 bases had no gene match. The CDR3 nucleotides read TGTGCCAGCAGCCGCACTAGCGGGAGTGGGGATGAGCAGTTCTTC. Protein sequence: CASSRTSGSGDEQFF.

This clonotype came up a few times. This CDR3 reads CASSSHRANTEAFF. The CDR3 coding sequence is TGTGCCAGCAGCTCTCACCGGGCGAACACTGAAGCTTTCTTT. The chain couples TRBV7-9 to TRBJ1-1; D not resolved. Trimming shortened V by 4 bases and J by 1 base, and 10 bases separated the two germline ends. This CDR3 has 14 residues. Germline-derived CDR1 and CDR2 are SEHNR and FQNEAQ (reference sequence).

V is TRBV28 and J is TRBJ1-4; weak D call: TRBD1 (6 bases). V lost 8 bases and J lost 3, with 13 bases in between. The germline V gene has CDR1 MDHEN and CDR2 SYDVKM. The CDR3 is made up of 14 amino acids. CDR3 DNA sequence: TGTGCCAGCTGGGAGGACAGAGCTAATGAAAAACTGTTTTTT. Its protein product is CASWEDRANEKLFF.

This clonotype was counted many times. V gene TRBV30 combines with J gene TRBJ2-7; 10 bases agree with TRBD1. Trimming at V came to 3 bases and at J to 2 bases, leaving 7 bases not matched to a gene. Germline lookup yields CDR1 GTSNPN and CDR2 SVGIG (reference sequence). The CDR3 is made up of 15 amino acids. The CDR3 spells CAWRRGQGDPYEQYF. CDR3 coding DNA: TGTGCCTGGAGACGCGGACAGGGGGACCCCTACGAGCAGTACTTC.

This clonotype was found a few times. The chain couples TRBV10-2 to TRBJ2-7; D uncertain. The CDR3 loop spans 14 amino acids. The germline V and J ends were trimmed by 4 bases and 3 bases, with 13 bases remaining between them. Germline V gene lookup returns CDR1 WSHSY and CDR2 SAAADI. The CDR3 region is CASSASWGFYEQYF. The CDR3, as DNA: TGCGCCAGCAGTGCCTCGTGGGGATTCTACGAGCAGTACTTC.

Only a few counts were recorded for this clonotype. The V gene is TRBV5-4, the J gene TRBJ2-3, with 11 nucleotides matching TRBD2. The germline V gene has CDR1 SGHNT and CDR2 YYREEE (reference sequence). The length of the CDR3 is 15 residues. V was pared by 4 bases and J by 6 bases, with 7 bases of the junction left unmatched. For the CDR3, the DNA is TGTGCCAGCAGCGGAGGACTAGCGGGTGCGGATACGCAGTATTTT. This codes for CASSGGLAGADTQYF. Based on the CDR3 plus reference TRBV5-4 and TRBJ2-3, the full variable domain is ETGVTQSPTHLIKTRGQQVTLRCSSQSGHNTVSWYQQALGQGPQFIFQYYREEENGRGNFPPRFSGLQFPNYSSELNVNALELDDSALYLCASSGGLAGADTQYFGPGTRLTVL.

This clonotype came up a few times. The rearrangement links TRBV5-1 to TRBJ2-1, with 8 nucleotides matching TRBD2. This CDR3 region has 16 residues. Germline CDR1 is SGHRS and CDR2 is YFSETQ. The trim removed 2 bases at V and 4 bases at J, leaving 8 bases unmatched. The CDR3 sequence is CASSLNSAGAYNEQFF. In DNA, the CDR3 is TGCGCCAGCAGCTTAAACTCAGCGGGAGCTTACAATGAGCAGTTCTTC. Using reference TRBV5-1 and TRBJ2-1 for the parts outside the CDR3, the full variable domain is KAGVTQTPRYLIKTRGQQVTLSCSPISGHRSVSWYQQTPGQGLQFLFEYFSETQRNKGNFPGRFSGRQFSNSRSEMNVSTLELGDSALYLCASSLNSAGAYNEQFFGPGTRLTVL.

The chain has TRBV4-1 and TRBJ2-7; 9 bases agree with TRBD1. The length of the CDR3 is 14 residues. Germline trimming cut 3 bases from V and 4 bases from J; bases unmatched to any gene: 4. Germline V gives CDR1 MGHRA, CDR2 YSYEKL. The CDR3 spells CASSQDRGFYEQYF. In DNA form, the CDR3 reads TGCGCCAGCAGCCAGGACAGGGGATTTTACGAGCAGTACTTC.